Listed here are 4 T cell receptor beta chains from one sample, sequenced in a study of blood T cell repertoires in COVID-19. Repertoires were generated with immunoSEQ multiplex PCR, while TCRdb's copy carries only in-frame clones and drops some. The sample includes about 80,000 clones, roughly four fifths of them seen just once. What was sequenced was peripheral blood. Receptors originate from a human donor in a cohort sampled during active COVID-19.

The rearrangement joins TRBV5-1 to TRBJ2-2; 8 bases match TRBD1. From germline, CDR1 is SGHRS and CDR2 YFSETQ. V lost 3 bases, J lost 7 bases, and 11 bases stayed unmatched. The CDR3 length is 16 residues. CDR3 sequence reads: CASSSGQGARDGELFF. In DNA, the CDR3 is TGCGCCAGCAGCTCCGGGCAGGGGGCAAGGGACGGGGAGCTGTTTTTT.

The DNA for the CDR3 is TGTGCCAGCAGCTTTCCCACGACAGGGGTTAATTCACCCCTCCACTTT. This codes for CASSFPTTGVNSPLHF. The chain links TRBV5-6 to TRBJ1-6; TRBD1 agrees at 8 bases. The germline V gene has CDR1 SGHDT and CDR2 YYEEEE. The CDR3 covers 16 residues. J gave up 6 bases and V 2 bases, and 7 bases lay outside the gene matches.

The CDR3 DNA is TGCGCCAGCACTCTGGGAGGGTTCACCGGGGAGCTGTTTTTT. Amino acid sequence: CASTLGGFTGELFF. The chain has TRBV5-1 and TRBJ2-2, with 7 bases lining up with TRBD2. Germline V lookup: CDR1 SGHRS, CDR2 YFSETQ. This CDR3 is 14 amino acids long. Trimming at V came to 6 bases and at J to 4 bases, leaving 6 bases not matched to a gene.

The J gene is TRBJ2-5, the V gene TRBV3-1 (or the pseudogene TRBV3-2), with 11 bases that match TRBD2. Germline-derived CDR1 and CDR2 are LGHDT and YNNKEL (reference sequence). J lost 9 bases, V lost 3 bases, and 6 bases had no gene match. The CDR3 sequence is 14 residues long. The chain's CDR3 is CASSQSSGGRAQYF. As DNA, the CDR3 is TGTGCCAGCAGCCAGTCTAGCGGGGGGAGGGCCCAGTACTTC.